A single sample gave rise to the 21 T cell receptor beta chains below, sequenced in a study of cytomegalovirus exposure and HLA in healthy donors. 13 Jbeta primers and 60 Vbeta primers were used for the PCR. Produced via immunoSEQ multiplex PCR; TCRdb's table is partial and in-frame only. The table lists under 90,000 clones, more than 70% of them singletons. The sequenced sample consisted of PBMCs. These TCRs come from a man between 35 and 55 years old in good health and CMV-seronegative.

The rearrangement joins TRBV7-9 to TRBJ1-4, with 8 bases matching TRBD1. This CDR3 has 15 amino acids. With 5 bases clipped from V and 13 bases from J, the junction kept 15 bases outside the gene matches. Germline V lookup: CDR1 SEHNR, CDR2 FQNEAQ (reference sequence). This CDR3 reads CASSPKDRAGVRLFF. CDR3 in DNA: TGTGCCAGCAGCCCAAAGGACAGGGCCGGCGTGAGACTGTTTTTT.

The chain links TRBV4-2 to TRBJ2-1, with 10 bases identical to TRBD2. V shed 1 base and J 0 bases; nucleotides not matched to a gene: 0. CDR1 is LGHNA, CDR2 YNFKEQ, per germline. There are 16 residues in the CDR3. The CDR3 reads CASSQASGSSYNEQFF. The CDR3 DNA is TGTGCCAGCAGCCAAGCTAGCGGGAGCTCCTACAATGAGCAGTTCTTC.

This chain uses TRBV29-1 with TRBJ2-1, with 8 bases identical to TRBD2. V lost 7 bases to trimming and J lost 2 bases; unmatched junction nucleotides: 13. The germline V gene has CDR1 SQVTM and CDR2 ANQGSEA. This CDR3 has 16 amino acids. CDR3 nucleotides: TGCAGCGGGCGAGGTTCTAGCGGGTACCCCTACAATGAGCAGTTCTTC. Protein: CSGRGSSGYPYNEQFF.

This rearrangement joins TRBV19 to TRBJ2-2; 8 bases are a match to TRBD1. With 1 base clipped from V and 6 bases from J, the junction kept 7 bases outside the gene matches. This CDR3 is built from 16 residues. Germline CDR1 reads LNHDA; CDR2 reads SQIVND (reference sequence). The DNA of the CDR3 is TGTGCCAGTAGTATAGTGCACGACAGGGGCTCCGGGGAGCTGTTTTTT. It yields the protein CASSIVHDRGSGELFF.

This chain uses TRBV7-9 with TRBJ1-1; D not certain. This CDR3 has 13 amino acids. Trimming shortened V by 1 base and J by 0 bases, and 3 bases separated the two germline ends. CDR1 SEHNR and CDR2 FQNEAQ come from the germline V gene (reference sequence). DNA for the CDR3: TGTGCCAGCAGCTTAGACATGAACACTGAAGCTTTCTTT. This translates into CASSLDMNTEAFF. Supplemented by reference TRBV7-9 and TRBJ1-1, the full variable domain reads DTGVSQNPRHKITKRGQNVTFRCDPISEHNRLYWYRQTLGQGPEFLTYFQNEAQLEKSRLLSDRFSAERPKGSFSTLEIQRTEQGDSAMYLCASSLDMNTEAFFGQGTRLTVV.

The chain is built from TRBV9 and TRBJ1-1, with D maybe TRBD1 (6 bases). The CDR3 contains 15 residues. The ends were cut back, 1 base at V and 0 bases at J, with 10 bases in the middle. Per germline, CDR1 SGDLS and CDR2 YYNGEE. The chain's CDR3 is CASSVRTDLNTEAFF. The CDR3, as DNA: TGTGCCAGCAGCGTACGGACAGATTTGAACACTGAAGCTTTCTTT.

The V and J genes are TRBV2 and TRBJ1-3, with D possibly matching TRBD1 (5 bases). Trimming left V 7 bases short and J 0 bases short, with 10 bases between. Per the germline V gene, CDR1 is SNHLY and CDR2 is FYNNEI. The CDR3 is 14 amino acids. In DNA form, the CDR3 reads TGTGCCAGCACTTGGGACTTCTCTGGAAACACCATATATTTT. Its protein product is CASTWDFSGNTIYF.

The chain couples TRBV28 to TRBJ2-1; a weak D match, TRBD2 (5 bases). CDR3 size: 14 residues. Germline V lookup: CDR1 MDHEN, CDR2 SYDVKM. V dropped 5 bases and J dropped 7 bases, with 15 bases sitting between them. The CDR3 is CASSVGRRGNEQFF. The CDR3 region has the DNA TGTGCCAGCAGTGTGGGCCGTCGAGGGAATGAGCAGTTCTTC.

The chain employs TRBV19 and TRBJ2-5; 9 nucleotides agree with TRBD1. The V and J ends lost 5 bases and 5 bases, in that order; junction bases with no gene match: 9. CDR1 LNHDA and CDR2 SQIVND come from the germline V gene (reference sequence). The CDR3 is 15 residues long. The CDR3 protein is CASSATGTGLETQYF. CDR3 bases: TGTGCCAGTAGTGCAACCGGGACAGGGTTGGAGACCCAGTACTTC.

This rearrangement joins TRBV25-1 to TRBJ2-7, with 7 bases fitting TRBD1. The CDR3 is 15 amino acids. The germline V gene has CDR1 MGHDK and CDR2 SYGVNS. J was trimmed by 0 bases and V by 1 base; bases with no gene match: 3. This CDR3 is CASSELGGSSYEQYF. CDR3 DNA: TGTGCCAGCAGTGAATTAGGGGGCAGCTCCTACGAGCAGTACTTC.

The chain employs TRBV6-5 and TRBJ2-7; D gene ambiguous. The CDR3 consists of 15 residues. Deletions cut 2 bases from V and 2 bases from J, with 13 bases between. CDR1 and CDR2 from the germline V gene are MNHEY and SVGAGI. CDR3 in amino acids: CASSYGFEEPYEQYF. CDR3 sequence (DNA): TGTGCCAGCAGTTACGGGTTCGAGGAGCCCTACGAGCAGTACTTC.

This clone was observed once. V and J are TRBV27 and TRBJ1-5; the match to TRBD1 covers 8 bases. Trimming removed 6 bases from V and 1 base from J; junction bases left unmatched: 11. The V gene's germline CDR1 is MNHEY and CDR2 SMNVEV (reference sequence). The CDR3 runs 17 residues. The CDR3 coding sequence is TGTGCCAGCAGGGACGGCAGGGGGCGGTTGAGCAATCAGCCCCAGCATTTT. Its protein is CASRDGRGRLSNQPQHF.

The chain links TRBV6-6 to TRBJ1-5; 7 nucleotides line up with TRBD1. Germline V gene lookup returns CDR1 MNHNY and CDR2 SVGAGI (reference sequence). The J segment lost 6 bases and the V segment lost 2 bases, leaving 10 bases of the junction unmatched. The CDR3 extends over 16 amino acids. CDR3 bases: TGTGCCAGCAGTTACGGTACAGGGGTGCAAGGTCAGCCCCAGCATTTT. Amino acid sequence: CASSYGTGVQGQPQHF.

This chain connects TRBV5-1 to TRBJ2-7; the match to TRBD2 covers 8 bases. The CDR3 is 13 residues long. V shed 7 bases, J shed 2 bases, and the junction held 5 bases outside the gene matches. Germline V CDR1 and CDR2: SGHRS, YFSETQ. CDR3 nucleotide sequence: TGCGCCAGCCGGGAGGGAATAGCCTACGAGCAGTACTTC. Translation gives CASREGIAYEQYF.

The V call is TRBV6-4, the J call TRBJ1-1; no reliable D call. CDR3 size: 15 residues. Between the trimmed V and J ends, which lost 6 bases and 0 bases, there was a span of 14 bases. Germline V gene sequence: CDR1 MRHNA, CDR2 SNTAGT. Written as DNA, the CDR3 is TGTGCCAGCAGCCCGAGTTCGGGGATGAACACTGAAGCTTTCTTT. It yields the protein CASSPSSGMNTEAFF.

The chain links TRBV28 to TRBJ2-7; 7 nucleotides agree with TRBD1. With 10 bases clipped from V and 2 bases from J, the junction kept 2 bases outside the gene matches. The CDR3 runs 11 residues. Germline V CDR1 and CDR2: MDHEN, SYDVKM. CDR3 nucleotide sequence: TGTGCCATTGGGACAGCCTACGAGCAGTACTTC. It codes for CAIGTAYEQYF.

This clone was observed once. This chain links TRBV10-3 with TRBJ1-1; D unclear. The CDR3 has 15 residues. Germline CDR1 ENHRY, CDR2 SYGVKD. The V gene lost 5 bases and the J gene lost 2 bases, with 15 bases spanning the gap. This chain's CDR3 is CAISSLSGRNTEAFF. Written as DNA, the CDR3 is TGTGCCATCAGTTCCCTGAGCGGCCGCAACACTGAAGCTTTCTTT.

The chain is built from TRBV4-1 and TRBJ2-7; 8 bases align to TRBD2. There are 14 residues in the CDR3. The V gene's germline CDR1 is MGHRA and CDR2 YSYEKL. The J segment lost 0 bases and the V segment lost 4 bases, leaving 2 bases of the junction unmatched. CDR3 protein: CASSLREGSYEQYF. In nucleotides, the CDR3 is TGCGCCAGCAGCCTCCGGGAGGGCTCCTACGAGCAGTACTTC.

The genes are TRBV27 and TRBJ1-4; D is ambiguous. CDR3 length: 13 residues. The germline V gene encodes CDR1 MNHEY and CDR2 SMNVEV (reference sequence). Trimming pared 5 bases from V and 5 bases from J, leaving 9 bases between. This CDR3 is CASSPPLNEKLFF. CDR3 nucleotide sequence: TGTGCCAGCAGTCCCCCCCTCAATGAAAAACTGTTTTTT.

The J gene is TRBJ2-7, the V gene TRBV19, with 9 positions matching TRBD1. The CDR3 spans 14 residues. The junction had 8 bases not matched to a gene; V was cut back by 5 bases and J by 6 bases. Germline values: CDR1 LNHDA, CDR2 SQIVND (reference sequence). Written as DNA, the CDR3 is TGTGCCAGTAGTTCCCGGGACAGGGTAAGCGAGCAGTACTTC. Translated: CASSSRDRVSEQYF.

This clone was counted a few times. The chain combines TRBV6-6 with TRBJ1-1; D possibly corresponds to TRBD1 (5 bases). The CDR3 runs to 15 residues. Germline V CDR1 and CDR2: MNHNY, SVGAGI (reference sequence). V shed 6 bases and J shed 1 base, with 15 bases lying between them. CDR3 sequence: CASSQGRSPNTEAFF. The CDR3 bases are TGTGCCAGCAGCCAGGGCCGTTCACCGAACACTGAAGCTTTCTTT.